The clone carrying this TCR beta chain was counted a single time. What it recognizes is unknown. V was clipped by 5 bases and J by 5 bases; unmatched bases: 6. From germline, CDR1 is SGHNT and CDR2 YYREEE (reference sequence). The CDR3 is 15 residues long. The data were taken from a study of radiation and T cells in renal cell carcinoma. Across the whole study: Nephrectomy followed 15 Gy stereotactic body radiation by 4 weeks.

Time point of the sample: baseline pretreatment blood. Treatment noted: 15 Gy SBRT to primary tumor, nephrectomy 4 weeks later. Radiation-treated patients gave blood at baseline, week 2 and week 4. Clear cell pathology was present in this patient's renal cell carcinoma. Whole-study results and caveats: From baseline, blood top tumor clonotypes peaked at 2 weeks post-radiation.

Some clones are missing from TCRdb's copy, which holds only in-frame ones; the method was immunoSEQ multiplex PCR. The table records 40,000 to 50,000 clones, approximately 80% of them present only once. The specimen comprised blood, sampled from a patient whose treatment included radiotherapy and nephrectomy. The chain employs TRBV5-4 and TRBJ2-7; 14 bases fit TRBD2. This TCR came from a woman aged 70-85 years with renal cell carcinoma. This CDR3 is CASRPGTSGSHEQYF. The CDR3 DNA is TGTGCCAGCAGACCCGGGACTAGCGGGAGCCACGAGCAGTACTTC.